A selection of T cell receptor beta chains follows, all from one sample in a study of T cell repertoires in cytomegalovirus infection. TCRdb reprocessed the reads via MiXCR and lists one record per CDR3 protein. The sample consists of approximately 910,000 distinct CDR3 sequences, approximately 31% of them appearing once. Which antigens these TCRs recognize remains unknown. This specimen consisted of cultured CD8+ T cells from PBMCs, obtained from culture after CMV antigen stimulation. These receptors were taken from a human donor in good health (CMV status not recorded). Some clones in this sample may be carry-over from other donors' samples. The CDR3 runs from the conserved cysteine through the conserved F or W. Each record gives: J gene, D gene, clone size, V gene, CDR3 DNA, CDR3 protein. The D gene is left open where the match is weak. Some rows mark clone size as missing; the rest say once, few, many or name a class of expanded clone.

J gene: TRBJ2-1; D gene: TRBD1; clone size: few; V gene: TRBV28; CDR3 DNA: TGTGCCAGCAGTCAGCCGGGGACAGTCAGTGAGCAGTTCTTC; CDR3 protein: CASSQPGTVSEQFF
J gene: TRBJ1-5; D gene: TRBD1; clone size: few; V gene: TRBV7-9; CDR3 DNA: TGTGCCAGCAGCTTAGCGTCAGGGAGCAGGGGGCATCAGCCCCAGCATTTT; CDR3 protein: CASSLASGSRGHQPQHF
J gene: TRBJ1-1; D gene: -; clone size: -; V gene: TRBV7-8; CDR3 DNA: TGTGCCAGCAGCGATAGCGGTGCGGGTGGGACTGAAGCTTTCTTT; CDR3 protein: CASSDSGAGGTEAFF
J gene: TRBJ1-2; D gene: -; clone size: -; V gene: TRBV6-5; CDR3 DNA: TGTGCCAGCAGTTACTCGATGACAGTCAATAACTATGGCTACACCTTC; CDR3 protein: CASSYSMTVNNYGYTF
J gene: TRBJ1-5; D gene: -; clone size: -; V gene: TRBV15; CDR3 DNA: TGTGCCACCAGCAGTGACTCCACGGGGTCGCAGCCCCAGCATTTT; CDR3 protein: CATSSDSTGSQPQHF
J gene: TRBJ2-1; D gene: -; clone size: -; V gene: TRBV10-3; CDR3 DNA: TGTGCCATCAGTGAGGACAGTACCTACAATGAGCAGTTCTTC; CDR3 protein: CAISEDSTYNEQFF
J gene: TRBJ1-2; D gene: TRBD1; clone size: few; V gene: TRBV11-2; CDR3 DNA: TGTGCCAGCAGCTTAGATCAGACAGGGGTTAACTATGGCTACACCTTC; CDR3 protein: CASSLDQTGVNYGYTF
J gene: TRBJ1-1; D gene: -; clone size: few; V gene: TRBV18; CDR3 DNA: TGTGCCAGCTCACCATCACCGGGGTTCGTGGAGGATGAAGCTTTCTTT; CDR3 protein: CASSPSPGFVEDEAFF
J gene: TRBJ2-3; D gene: TRBD2; clone size: -; V gene: TRBV9; CDR3 DNA: TGTGCCAGCAGCGGGGGACTAGCGGGCCCACTGACATTGACAGATACGCAGTATTTT; CDR3 protein: CASSGGLAGPLTLTDTQYF
J gene: TRBJ1-1; D gene: -; clone size: -; V gene: TRBV28; CDR3 DNA: TGTGCCAGCAGTTTAGTACGGATGAACACTCAAGCTTTCTTT; CDR3 protein: CASSLVRMNTQAFF
J gene: TRBJ1-1; D gene: -; clone size: many; V gene: TRBV7-6; CDR3 DNA: TGTGCCGCAAAGACGAACACTGAAGCTTTCTTT; CDR3 protein: CAAKTNTEAFF
J gene: TRBJ2-1; D gene: TRBD1; clone size: -; V gene: TRBV6-6; CDR3 DNA: TGTGCCAGCGGGGACAGGGTGTACTCCTACAATGAGCAGTTCTTC; CDR3 protein: CASGDRVYSYNEQFF
J gene: TRBJ2-1; D gene: TRBD1; clone size: -; V gene: TRBV6-2/TRBV6-3; CDR3 DNA: TGTGCCAGCAGTGGGACAGATTATATCAATGAGCAGTTCTTC; CDR3 protein: CASSGTDYINEQFF
J gene: TRBJ2-2; D gene: -; clone size: few; V gene: TRBV7-9; CDR3 DNA: TGTGCCAGCAGCCCTAAGACTGCGAACACCGGGGAGCTGTTTTTT; CDR3 protein: CASSPKTANTGELFF
J gene: TRBJ1-3; D gene: -; clone size: -; V gene: TRBV15; CDR3 DNA: TGTGCCACCAGCCCGGCTAGGGCAGGCGGAAACACCATATATTTT; CDR3 protein: CATSPARAGGNTIYF
J gene: TRBJ1-2; D gene: -; clone size: -; V gene: TRBV12-3/TRBV12-4; CDR3 DNA: TGTGCCAGCAGTCCGTCTTGGGATTATGGCTACACCTTC; CDR3 protein: CASSPSWDYGYTF
J gene: TRBJ2-1; D gene: -; clone size: -; V gene: TRBV10-2; CDR3 DNA: TGCGCCATCTCGACAAGTGGATACAATGAGCAGTTCTTC; CDR3 protein: CAISTSGYNEQFF
J gene: TRBJ1-3; D gene: -; clone size: few; V gene: TRBV2; CDR3 DNA: TGTGCCAGCAAGACAAATTACGGCTCGTCTGGAAACACCATATATTTT; CDR3 protein: CASKTNYGSSGNTIYF
J gene: TRBJ2-1; D gene: TRBD2; clone size: -; V gene: TRBV7-9; CDR3 DNA: TGTGCCAGCAGCCGACCGGGACTAGGCGACAATGAGCAGTTCTTC; CDR3 protein: CASSRPGLGDNEQFF
J gene: TRBJ2-1; D gene: -; clone size: few; V gene: TRBV28; CDR3 DNA: TGTGCTAGCTACCGGTGGGACAATGAGCAGTTCTTC; CDR3 protein: CASYRWDNEQFF
J gene: TRBJ1-1; D gene: -; clone size: -; V gene: TRBV6-5; CDR3 DNA: TGTGCCAGCAGTTACACGGGGGCGTATGCTGAAGCTTTCTTT; CDR3 protein: CASSYTGAYAEAFF
J gene: TRBJ1-1; D gene: -; clone size: -; V gene: TRBV6-6; CDR3 DNA: TGTGCCAGCAGTTCCGCGCGGGGTGGCCTTCAATACAATGAAGCTTTCTTT; CDR3 protein: CASSSARGGLQYNEAFF
J gene: TRBJ2-5; D gene: -; clone size: few; V gene: TRBV6-2/TRBV6-3; CDR3 DNA: TGTGCCAGCAGAGGGAGTCTGTCGTACCAAGAGACCCAGTACTTC; CDR3 protein: CASRGSLSYQETQYF
J gene: TRBJ1-5; D gene: TRBD1; clone size: few; V gene: TRBV19; CDR3 DNA: TGTGCCAGCGGGACAGAAACATATAGCAATCAGCCCCAGCATTTT; CDR3 protein: CASGTETYSNQPQHF
J gene: TRBJ1-4; D gene: -; clone size: few; V gene: TRBV12-3/TRBV12-4; CDR3 DNA: TGTGCCAGCAGTTTAGCGATGGCAGGGCCTACTAATGAAAAACTGTTTTTT; CDR3 protein: CASSLAMAGPTNEKLFF
J gene: TRBJ1-1; D gene: TRBD1; clone size: many; V gene: TRBV7-2; CDR3 DNA: TGTGCCAGCAGCACGTGGGACAGGTTCACTGAAGCTTTCTTT; CDR3 protein: CASSTWDRFTEAFF
J gene: TRBJ1-1; D gene: -; clone size: -; V gene: TRBV18; CDR3 DNA: TGTGCCAGCTCACCACCTTCTGGCAGGCTCGGATACGAAGCTTTCTTT; CDR3 protein: CASSPPSGRLGYEAFF
J gene: TRBJ2-1; D gene: TRBD2; clone size: -; V gene: TRBV7-9; CDR3 DNA: TGTGCCAGCAGCGGCAGCGGGGCCGGGAGGGGAGAGCAGTTCTTC; CDR3 protein: CASSGSGAGRGEQFF
J gene: TRBJ1-1; D gene: -; clone size: few; V gene: TRBV7-2; CDR3 DNA: TGTGCCAGCAGCTTGATGTGGGGGAACACTGAAGCTTTCTTT; CDR3 protein: CASSLMWGNTEAFF
J gene: TRBJ1-6; D gene: -; clone size: few; V gene: TRBV12-3/TRBV12-4; CDR3 DNA: TGTGCCAGCAGTTTTATAACGGAAGGGGGGTATAATTCACCCCTCCACTTT; CDR3 protein: CASSFITEGGYNSPLHF
J gene: TRBJ2-2; D gene: -; clone size: -; V gene: TRBV4-3; CDR3 DNA: TGCGCCAGCAGCCAAGCAGGGGACTGGAACACCGGGGAGCTGTTTTTT; CDR3 protein: CASSQAGDWNTGELFF
J gene: TRBJ2-1; D gene: TRBD1; clone size: few; V gene: TRBV19; CDR3 DNA: TGTGCCAGTAGTAACGACAGGGACCGGTTCTACAATGAGCAGTTCTTC; CDR3 protein: CASSNDRDRFYNEQFF
J gene: TRBJ2-3; D gene: TRBD1; clone size: -; V gene: TRBV15; CDR3 DNA: TGTGCCACCAGTTCGCCAACAGGGGAAGATACGCAGTATTTT; CDR3 protein: CATSSPTGEDTQYF
J gene: TRBJ1-1; D gene: -; clone size: -; V gene: TRBV29-1; CDR3 DNA: TGCAGCGTTAAGACAGGCACTGAAGCTTTCTTT; CDR3 protein: CSVKTGTEAFF
J gene: TRBJ1-1; D gene: -; clone size: -; V gene: TRBV6-5; CDR3 DNA: TGTGCCAGCAGTTACTCTGGGGGGAACCCTGAAGCTTTCTTT; CDR3 protein: CASSYSGGNPEAFF
J gene: TRBJ2-1; D gene: -; clone size: -; V gene: TRBV29-1; CDR3 DNA: TGCAGCGTTGAAGACTTGGAGACTAGGGAAAGCTCCTACAATGAGCAGTTCTTC; CDR3 protein: CSVEDLETRESSYNEQFF
J gene: TRBJ1-6; D gene: -; clone size: -; V gene: TRBV27; CDR3 DNA: TGTGCCAGCTCTGAGTGGGCGTATAATTCACCCCTCCACTTT; CDR3 protein: CASSEWAYNSPLHF
J gene: TRBJ1-2; D gene: -; clone size: -; V gene: TRBV29-1; CDR3 DNA: TGCAGCGTTGAAGCCGTCCTCGGTCCGTCATTTCATGTCGGTGGCTACACCTTC; CDR3 protein: CSVEAVLGPSFHVGGYTF
J gene: TRBJ1-1; D gene: -; clone size: -; V gene: TRBV19; CDR3 DNA: TGTGCCAGTAGTATCAACCGGGACACTGAAGCTTTCTTT; CDR3 protein: CASSINRDTEAFF
J gene: TRBJ2-2; D gene: -; clone size: few; V gene: TRBV5-8; CDR3 DNA: TGTGCCAGCAACCAGAAGGCCCCGCCGAACACCGGGGAGCTGTTTTTT; CDR3 protein: CASNQKAPPNTGELFF
J gene: TRBJ2-7; D gene: -; clone size: -; V gene: TRBV4-1; CDR3 DNA: TGCGCCAGCAGCCAAGCCCTTGGACCCTACGAGCAGTACTTC; CDR3 protein: CASSQALGPYEQYF
J gene: TRBJ2-1; D gene: -; clone size: -; V gene: TRBV5-1; CDR3 DNA: TGCGCCAGCAGCTGGAAACCGGGATCAGGGGAATACAATGAGCAGTTCTTC; CDR3 protein: CASSWKPGSGEYNEQFF
J gene: TRBJ2-7; D gene: -; clone size: -; V gene: TRBV6-1; CDR3 DNA: TGTGCCAGCAGTCTTCCTGGGGGGACCTACGAGCAGTACTTC; CDR3 protein: CASSLPGGTYEQYF
J gene: TRBJ1-1; D gene: -; clone size: many; V gene: TRBV7-2; CDR3 DNA: TGTGCCAGCAGCGTTTTAAGTGAAACGAACACTGAAGCTTTCTTT; CDR3 protein: CASSVLSETNTEAFF
J gene: TRBJ1-2; D gene: -; clone size: -; V gene: TRBV14; CDR3 DNA: TGTGCCAGCAGCCAATATCCAAGGGATGGCTACACCTTC; CDR3 protein: CASSQYPRDGYTF
J gene: TRBJ2-1; D gene: -; clone size: -; V gene: TRBV7-6; CDR3 DNA: TGTGCCAGCAGCCCTCACCCCGCGGGATACAATGAGCAGTTCTTC; CDR3 protein: CASSPHPAGYNEQFF
J gene: TRBJ2-2; D gene: -; clone size: -; V gene: TRBV4-2; CDR3 DNA: TGTGCCAGCAGCCAAGAATTTCGGGAGCTAAGTATAGCGAACACCGGGGAGCTGTTTTTT; CDR3 protein: CASSQEFRELSIANTGELFF
J gene: TRBJ1-1; D gene: -; clone size: -; V gene: TRBV7-4; CDR3 DNA: TGTGCCAGCAGTCCTAGGACCCGGACCCCCACTGAAGCTTTCTTT; CDR3 protein: CASSPRTRTPTEAFF
J gene: TRBJ1-2; D gene: TRBD1; clone size: few; V gene: TRBV12-5; CDR3 DNA: TGTGCTAGTGAACTGACAGGGAACTATGGCTACACCTTC; CDR3 protein: CASELTGNYGYTF
J gene: TRBJ2-1; D gene: TRBD1; clone size: many; V gene: TRBV7-9; CDR3 DNA: TGTGCCAGCAGCTTCCCGGGACAGGGGAGCAATGAGCAGTTCTTC; CDR3 protein: CASSFPGQGSNEQFF
J gene: TRBJ1-1; D gene: -; clone size: -; V gene: TRBV6-6; CDR3 DNA: TGTGCCAGCAGGGGCAGCGAGAACACTGAAGCTTTCTTT; CDR3 protein: CASRGSENTEAFF
J gene: TRBJ2-3; D gene: TRBD1; clone size: -; V gene: TRBV19; CDR3 DNA: TGTGCCAGTAAACAGGGGTCCACAGATACGCAGTATTTT; CDR3 protein: CASKQGSTDTQYF
J gene: TRBJ2-2; D gene: TRBD2; clone size: -; V gene: TRBV10-1; CDR3 DNA: TGCGCCAGCAGTGAATCGAGCGGGGGGGCCGAGACCGGGGAGCTGTTTTTT; CDR3 protein: CASSESSGGAETGELFF